This T cell receptor (beta chain) came from a study of blood T cell repertoires in COVID-19. On the study more broadly: Material from acute and convalescent COVID-19 was sourced from the United States, Italy and Spain. Nucleic acid was either cDNA or gDNA, and it came from T cells, B-cell-depleted T cells, or PBMCs.

The sample holds a few counts of this clone. CDR3 length equals 12 residues. With V trimmed by 7 bases and J by 13 bases, 5 bases remained unmatched. From germline, CDR1 is SNHLY and CDR2 FYNNEI. In the authors' methods: Amplified reference gene primers provided the basis for estimating nucleated cell counts. Libraries were prepared by immunoSEQ multiplex PCR; TCRdb keeps only in-frame clonotypes and omits some of them. That table is the source of V, J and clone size, and D and trimming were worked out from the DNA. The sample records about 280,000 clones, around nine tenths being singletons. Enrollees, about 18 to 90 years old, lived in some 24 US areas.

Sequencing was performed on PBMCs or T cells enriched from blood (not recorded which). The chain combines TRBV2 with TRBJ2-1; TRBD2 aligns across 12 bases. The clonotype was recovered from a woman aged 40 to 49 who had recovered from COVID-19. The CDR3 DNA follows: TGTGCCAGCAAAACCGGACTAGCGGGACAGTTCTTC. Protein sequence: CASKTGLAGQFF.